The entry that follows covers one TCR beta chain sequence. This entry comes from a study of blood T cell repertoires in COVID-19. In the study overall: Samples taken during acute and convalescent COVID-19 were collected in the United States, Italy and Spain. T cells, B-cell-depleted T cells, or PBMCs provided the cDNA or gDNA that served as material.

Measured with immunoSEQ multiplex PCR; TCRdb has only the in-frame clones, and not every one. In the table there are nearly 400,000 clones, approximately 89% of which are singletons. The study assigned cohorts using participant-reported clinical history. Resolution of symptoms, clearance, or two negative PCRs was present in recovered Cohort 3 donors. V was shortened by 4 bases and J by 4 bases, with 7 bases between the two germline ends. There are 13 residues in the CDR3. Germline CDR1 is MGHRA and CDR2 is YSYEKL. This TCR derives from a woman in her twenties or thirties who had recovered from COVID-19. This chain connects TRBV4-1 to TRBJ1-4; D is undetermined. Sequencing was carried out using PBMCs or T cells enriched from blood (not recorded which). CDR3 nucleotides: TGCGCCAGCAGCCTACTCATTAATGAAAAACTGTTTTTT. Protein: CASSLLINEKLFF.